This note documents a single TCR beta chain sequence. The antigen remains unidentified. These data are taken from a study of beta chain features in type 1 diabetes. Points from the study as a whole: Patients with type 1 diabetes showed fewer VDJ junction insertions and more deletions. PCR might favor shorter templates, but any such skew would affect patients and controls equally. Across patients, naive, central memory and Treg TCRB repertoires exhibited apparently greater similarity than was observed across healthy donors.

After removal of 1 base from V and 7 bases from J, the junction contained 3 bases not matched to a gene. The CDR3 length is 14 residues. Germline V gives CDR1 LGHNA, CDR2 YNFKEQ. The sequenced template was cDNA made from the entire isolated RNA. Sequencing was performed with immunoSEQ multiplex PCR; in TCRdb, only in-frame clones are kept and a portion is missing. The sample shows hundreds of thousands of clones, 15% to 19% of them seen only once. This receptor was taken from a man between 18 and 29 years old in good health. The chain recombines TRBV4-2 with TRBJ2-4; TRBD1 agrees at 8 bases. Specimen: naive CD4+ T cells from blood. The CDR3 sequence: CASSQGTGYNIQYF. CDR3 coding DNA: TGTGCCAGCAGCCAAGGGACAGGGTACAACATTCAGTACTTC.